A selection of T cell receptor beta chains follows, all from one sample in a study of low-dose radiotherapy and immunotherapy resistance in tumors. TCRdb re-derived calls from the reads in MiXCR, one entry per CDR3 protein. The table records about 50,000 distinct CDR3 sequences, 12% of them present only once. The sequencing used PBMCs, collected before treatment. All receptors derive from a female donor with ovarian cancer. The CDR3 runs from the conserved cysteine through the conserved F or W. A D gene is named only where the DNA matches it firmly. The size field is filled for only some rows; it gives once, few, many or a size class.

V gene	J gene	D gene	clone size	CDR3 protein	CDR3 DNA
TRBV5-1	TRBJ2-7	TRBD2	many	CASSFGAGLGSYEQYF	TGCGCCAGCAGCTTCGGAGCGGGGCTAGGCTCCTACGAGCAGTACTTC
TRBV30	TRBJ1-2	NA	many	CAWSVRGNYGYTF	TGTGCCTGGAGTGTTAGGGGGAACTATGGCTACACCTTC
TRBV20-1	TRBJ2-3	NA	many	CSARGGTHTDTQYF	TGCAGTGCTAGAGGAGGGACTCACACAGATACGCAGTATTTT
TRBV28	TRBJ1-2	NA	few	CASRGGRNQPPYGYTF	TGTGCCAGCAGGGGGGGTCGGAACCAACCTCCATATGGCTACACCTTC
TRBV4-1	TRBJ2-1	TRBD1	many	CASSLSTGRYNEQFF	TGCGCCAGCAGCCTCTCGACAGGGAGATACAATGAGCAGTTCTTC
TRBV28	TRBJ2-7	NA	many	CATRQGGGYEQYF	TGTGCCACCCGACAGGGAGGGGGCTACGAGCAGTACTTC
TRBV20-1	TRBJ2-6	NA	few	CSAEVSGANVLTF	TGCAGTGCTGAAGTCTCTGGGGCCAACGTCCTGACTTTC
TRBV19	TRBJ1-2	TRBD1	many	CASRRAGTALNYGYTF	TGTGCCAGTCGAAGGGCCGGGACAGCTCTAAACTATGGCTACACCTTC
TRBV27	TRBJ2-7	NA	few	CASSFSASREQYF	TGTGCCAGCAGTTTTTCCGCGTCCCGCGAGCAGTACTTC
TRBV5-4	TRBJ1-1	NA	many	CASSPKKNRAQNTEAFF	TGTGCCAGCAGCCCCAAAAAGAACAGGGCGCAGAACACTGAAGCTTTCTTT
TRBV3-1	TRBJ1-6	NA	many	CASSQDDVRASNSPLHF	TGTGCCAGCAGCCAAGATGATGTACGGGCTTCTAATTCACCCCTCCACTTT
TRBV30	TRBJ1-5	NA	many	CAGGGGSQPQHF	TGTGCCGGAGGAGGGGGTAGCCAGCCCCAGCATTTT
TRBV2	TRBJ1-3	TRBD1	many	CASRTGVFSGNTIYF	TGTGCCAGCAGGACAGGGGTCTTCTCTGGAAACACCATATATTTT
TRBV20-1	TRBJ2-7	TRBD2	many	CSAGGGGRISYEQYF	TGCAGTGCCGGGGGGGGCGGGAGAATATCGTACGAGCAGTACTTC
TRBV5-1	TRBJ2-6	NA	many	CASSDISGANVLTF	TGCGCCAGCAGTGACATCTCTGGGGCCAACGTCCTGACTTTC
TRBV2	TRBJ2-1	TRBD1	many	CASGTGYLGSYNEQFF	TGTGCCAGCGGGACAGGTTATCTGGGTTCCTACAATGAGCAGTTCTTC
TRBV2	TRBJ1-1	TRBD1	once	CASRTGEISLEAFF	TGTGCCAGCAGGACAGGGGAAATATCGCTTGAAGCTTTCTTT
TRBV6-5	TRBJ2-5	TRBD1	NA	CASRPGQGGETQYF	TGTGCCAGCAGGCCTGGACAGGGGGGCGAGACCCAGTACTTC
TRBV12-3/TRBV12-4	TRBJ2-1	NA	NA	CASSLALLWESAYNEQFF	TGTGCCAGCAGTTTAGCGCTTTTATGGGAGTCGGCCTACAATGAGCAGTTCTTC
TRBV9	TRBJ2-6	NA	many	CASSRSGANVLTF	TGTGCCAGCAGCCGCTCTGGGGCCAACGTCCTGACTTTC
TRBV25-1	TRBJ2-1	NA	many	CASSELGISSYNEQFF	TGTGCCAGCAGTGAACTAGGGATTTCCTCCTACAATGAGCAGTTCTTC
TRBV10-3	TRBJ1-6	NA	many	CAISAIRDYNSPLHF	TGTGCCATCAGTGCTATCCGGGACTATAATTCACCCCTCCACTTT
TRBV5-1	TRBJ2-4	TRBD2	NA	CASSAFLAGGLSRQYF	TGCGCCAGCAGCGCCTTTCTAGCGGGGGGGCTCTCGCGTCAGTACTTC
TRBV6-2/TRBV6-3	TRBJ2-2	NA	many	CASIRGVGLFF	TGTGCCAGCATCAGGGGCGTTGGGCTGTTTTTT
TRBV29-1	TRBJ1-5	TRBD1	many	CSVEVNRGEPQHF	TGCAGCGTTGAAGTGAACAGGGGGGAGCCCCAGCATTTT
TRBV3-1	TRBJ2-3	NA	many	CASSLGELNTDTQYF	TGTGCCAGCAGCCTCGGAGAGTTGAACACAGATACGCAGTATTTT
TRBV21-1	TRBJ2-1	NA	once	CAYSKGAGTYNEQFF	TGTGCCTACAGCAAAGGGGCAGGCACGTACAATGAGCAGTTCTTC
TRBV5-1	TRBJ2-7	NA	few	CASSLEPGTQREQYF	TGCGCCAGCAGCTTGGAGCCGGGAACCCAGCGCGAGCAGTACTTC
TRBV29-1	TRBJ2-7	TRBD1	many	CSGKGTGSYEQYF	TGCAGCGGGAAGGGGACAGGGAGCTACGAGCAGTACTTC
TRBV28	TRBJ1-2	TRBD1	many	CASRLDRARGYTF	TGTGCCAGCAGGTTGGACAGGGCGAGGGGCTACACCTTC
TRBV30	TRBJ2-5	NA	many	CAWSLGLETQYF	TGTGCCTGGAGCCTCGGCTTAGAGACCCAGTACTTC
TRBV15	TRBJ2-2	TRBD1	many	CATSRDHRGAGELFF	TGTGCCACCAGCAGAGATCACAGGGGGGCCGGGGAGCTGTTTTTT
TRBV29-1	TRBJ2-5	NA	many	CSVTHGMETQYF	TGCAGCGTTACACACGGGATGGAGACCCAGTACTTC
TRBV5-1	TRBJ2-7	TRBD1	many	CASSTGQAQAYEQYF	TGCGCCAGCAGCACCGGACAGGCGCAAGCCTACGAGCAGTACTTC
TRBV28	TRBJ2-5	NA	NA	CASSLYKGPQETQYF	TGTGCCAGCAGTTTATATAAGGGGCCCCAAGAGACCCAGTACTTC
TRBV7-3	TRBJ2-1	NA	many	CASSSGGYNEQFF	TGTGCCAGCAGCTCTGGGGGTTACAATGAGCAGTTCTTC
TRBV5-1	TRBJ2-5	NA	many	CASGGAPETQYF	TGCGCCAGCGGGGGGGCTCCAGAGACCCAGTACTTC
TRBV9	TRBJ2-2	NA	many	CASSVSNTGELFF	TGTGCCAGCAGCGTTTCGAACACCGGGGAGCTGTTTTTT
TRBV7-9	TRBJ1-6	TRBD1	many	CASSLAPGQGSYNSPLHF	TGTGCCAGCAGCTTAGCGCCGGGACAGGGGTCCTATAATTCACCCCTCCACTTT
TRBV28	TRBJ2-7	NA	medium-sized	CASRSQRRYEQYF	TGTGCCAGCAGGAGCCAACGGCGCTACGAGCAGTACTTC
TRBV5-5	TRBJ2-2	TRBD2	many	CASSSAGTRNTGELFF	TGTGCCAGCAGCTCCGCCGGGACTAGGAACACCGGGGAGCTGTTTTTT
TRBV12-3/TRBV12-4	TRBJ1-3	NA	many	CASSLPRGGGNTIYF	TGTGCCAGCAGCCTCCCCCGTGGCGGGGGAAACACCATATATTTT
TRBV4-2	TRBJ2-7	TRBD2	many	CASSHSGLAGSYEQYF	TGTGCCAGCAGCCATTCCGGACTAGCGGGGTCCTACGAGCAGTACTTC
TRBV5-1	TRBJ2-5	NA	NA	CASTNQTSMYLCASTITGLETQYF	NA
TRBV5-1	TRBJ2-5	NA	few	CASSPATAPGPETQYF	TGCGCCAGCAGTCCAGCGACAGCCCCCGGACCGGAGACCCAGTACTTC
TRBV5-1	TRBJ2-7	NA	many	CASSLGGQLDEQYF	TGCGCCAGCAGCTTGGGCGGGCAACTTGACGAGCAGTACTTC
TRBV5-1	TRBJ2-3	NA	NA	CASSVGRSLISTDTQYF	TGCGCCAGCAGCGTGGGCCGTTCCCTCATTAGCACAGATACGCAGTATTTT
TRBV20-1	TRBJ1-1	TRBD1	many	CSAPHPGQGNTEAFF	TGCAGTGCTCCACACCCGGGACAGGGTAACACTGAAGCTTTCTTT